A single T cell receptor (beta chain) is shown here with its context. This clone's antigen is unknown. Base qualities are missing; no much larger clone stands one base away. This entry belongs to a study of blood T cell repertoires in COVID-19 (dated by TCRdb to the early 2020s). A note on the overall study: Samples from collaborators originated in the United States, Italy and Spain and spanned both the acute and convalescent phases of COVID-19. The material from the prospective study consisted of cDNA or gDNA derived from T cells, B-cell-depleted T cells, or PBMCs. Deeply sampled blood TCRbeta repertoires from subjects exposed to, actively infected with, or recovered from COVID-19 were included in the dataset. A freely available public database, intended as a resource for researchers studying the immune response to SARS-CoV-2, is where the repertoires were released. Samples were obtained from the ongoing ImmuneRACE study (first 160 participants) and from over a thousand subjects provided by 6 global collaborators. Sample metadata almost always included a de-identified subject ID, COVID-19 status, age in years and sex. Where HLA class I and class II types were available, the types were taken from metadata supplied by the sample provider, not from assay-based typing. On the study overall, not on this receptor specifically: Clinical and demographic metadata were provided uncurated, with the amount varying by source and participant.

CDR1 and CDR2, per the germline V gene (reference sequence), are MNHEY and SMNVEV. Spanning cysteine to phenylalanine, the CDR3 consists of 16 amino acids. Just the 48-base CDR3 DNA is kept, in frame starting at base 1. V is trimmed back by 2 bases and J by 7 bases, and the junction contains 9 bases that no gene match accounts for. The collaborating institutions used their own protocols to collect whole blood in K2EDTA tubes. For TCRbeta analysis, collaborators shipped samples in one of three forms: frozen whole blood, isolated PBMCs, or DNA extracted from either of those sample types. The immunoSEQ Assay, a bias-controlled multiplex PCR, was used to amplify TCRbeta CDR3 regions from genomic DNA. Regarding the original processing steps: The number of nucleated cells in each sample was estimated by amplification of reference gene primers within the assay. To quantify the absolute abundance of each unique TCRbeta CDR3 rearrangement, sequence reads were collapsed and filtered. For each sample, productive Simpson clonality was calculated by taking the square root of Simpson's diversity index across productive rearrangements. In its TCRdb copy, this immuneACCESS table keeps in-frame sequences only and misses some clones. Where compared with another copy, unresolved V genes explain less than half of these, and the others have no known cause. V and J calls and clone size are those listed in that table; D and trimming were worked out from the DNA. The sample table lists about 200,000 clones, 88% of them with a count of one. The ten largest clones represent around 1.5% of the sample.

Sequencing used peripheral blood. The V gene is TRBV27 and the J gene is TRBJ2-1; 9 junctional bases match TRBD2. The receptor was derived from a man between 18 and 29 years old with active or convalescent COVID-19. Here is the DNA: TGTGCCAGCAGTTTAAGGGCGGGAGGGCCTTGGAATGAGCAGTTCTTC. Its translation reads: CASSLRAGGPWNEQFF.